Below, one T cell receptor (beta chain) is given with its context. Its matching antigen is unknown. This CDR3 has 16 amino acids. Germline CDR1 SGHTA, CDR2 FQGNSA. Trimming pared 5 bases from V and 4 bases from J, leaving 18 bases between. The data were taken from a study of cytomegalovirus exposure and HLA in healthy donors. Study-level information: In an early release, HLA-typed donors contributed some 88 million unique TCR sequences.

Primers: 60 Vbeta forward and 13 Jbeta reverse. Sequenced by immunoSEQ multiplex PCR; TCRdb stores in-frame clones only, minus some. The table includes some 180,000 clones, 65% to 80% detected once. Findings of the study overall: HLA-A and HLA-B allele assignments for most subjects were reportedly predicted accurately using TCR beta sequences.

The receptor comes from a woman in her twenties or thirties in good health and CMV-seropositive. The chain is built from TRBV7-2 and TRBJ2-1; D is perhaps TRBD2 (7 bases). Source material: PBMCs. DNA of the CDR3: TGTGCCAGCAGCGCGGGGGCGGGGGCGATTTACAATGAGCAGTTCTTC. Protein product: CASSAGAGAIYNEQFF.